This T cell receptor beta chain was sequenced for a study of cytomegalovirus exposure and HLA in healthy donors. Germline assignment: CDR1 MNHEY and CDR2 SVGAGI. This CDR3 comprises 15 residues. V lost 7 bases to trimming and J lost 4 bases, with 17 bases between them. Profiling relied on immunoSEQ multiplex PCR, and the TCRdb table lists in-frame clones only, not all of them. This sample yields under 250,000 clones, of which approximately 87% are seen a single time; around 5.4% belongs to the top ten. As concerns this clone: The antigen is not known.

Whole-study findings and limits: The listing of 150 to 200 TCR beta chains classed them as cytomegalovirus-associated.

This chain links TRBV6-5 with TRBJ2-1; a possible D gene is TRBD1 (5 bases). Sequenced input: PBMCs. The receptor was isolated from a woman younger than 35 in good health and CMV-seronegative. CDR3 in DNA: TGTGCCAGCACCCAGGGCAGGGATATGTACAATGAGCAGTTCTTC. As protein: CASTQGRDMYNEQFF.